The source of this TCR beta chain is a study of neurological immune-mediated disorders. This CDR3 spans 15 amino acids. V lost 3 bases and J 2 bases, leaving 15 bases between the germline ends. Germline V gene data show CDR1 as SQVTM and CDR2 as ANQGSEA. At least ten counts were recorded for this clonotype. The antigen is unknown. TCRdb re-called the 5' RACE reads with MiXCR, one entry per CDR3 protein. The sample lists about 24,000 distinct CDR3 sequences; 13% were seen once. Study-level results: No expanded-clone CDR3 amino acid sequence recurred across subjects, suggesting private TCR-beta repertoires.

The chain has TRBV29-1 and TRBJ2-3; the D call may be TRBD1 or TRBD2 (6 bases each). The specimen was PBMCs. This sequence originates from a woman between 40 and 50 years old with HTLV-1-associated myelopathy (HAM/TSP). CDR3 amino acids: CSVDIGGTNTDTQYF. CDR3 nucleotides: TGCAGCGTTGATATTGGCGGGACAAACACAGATACGCAGTATTTT.